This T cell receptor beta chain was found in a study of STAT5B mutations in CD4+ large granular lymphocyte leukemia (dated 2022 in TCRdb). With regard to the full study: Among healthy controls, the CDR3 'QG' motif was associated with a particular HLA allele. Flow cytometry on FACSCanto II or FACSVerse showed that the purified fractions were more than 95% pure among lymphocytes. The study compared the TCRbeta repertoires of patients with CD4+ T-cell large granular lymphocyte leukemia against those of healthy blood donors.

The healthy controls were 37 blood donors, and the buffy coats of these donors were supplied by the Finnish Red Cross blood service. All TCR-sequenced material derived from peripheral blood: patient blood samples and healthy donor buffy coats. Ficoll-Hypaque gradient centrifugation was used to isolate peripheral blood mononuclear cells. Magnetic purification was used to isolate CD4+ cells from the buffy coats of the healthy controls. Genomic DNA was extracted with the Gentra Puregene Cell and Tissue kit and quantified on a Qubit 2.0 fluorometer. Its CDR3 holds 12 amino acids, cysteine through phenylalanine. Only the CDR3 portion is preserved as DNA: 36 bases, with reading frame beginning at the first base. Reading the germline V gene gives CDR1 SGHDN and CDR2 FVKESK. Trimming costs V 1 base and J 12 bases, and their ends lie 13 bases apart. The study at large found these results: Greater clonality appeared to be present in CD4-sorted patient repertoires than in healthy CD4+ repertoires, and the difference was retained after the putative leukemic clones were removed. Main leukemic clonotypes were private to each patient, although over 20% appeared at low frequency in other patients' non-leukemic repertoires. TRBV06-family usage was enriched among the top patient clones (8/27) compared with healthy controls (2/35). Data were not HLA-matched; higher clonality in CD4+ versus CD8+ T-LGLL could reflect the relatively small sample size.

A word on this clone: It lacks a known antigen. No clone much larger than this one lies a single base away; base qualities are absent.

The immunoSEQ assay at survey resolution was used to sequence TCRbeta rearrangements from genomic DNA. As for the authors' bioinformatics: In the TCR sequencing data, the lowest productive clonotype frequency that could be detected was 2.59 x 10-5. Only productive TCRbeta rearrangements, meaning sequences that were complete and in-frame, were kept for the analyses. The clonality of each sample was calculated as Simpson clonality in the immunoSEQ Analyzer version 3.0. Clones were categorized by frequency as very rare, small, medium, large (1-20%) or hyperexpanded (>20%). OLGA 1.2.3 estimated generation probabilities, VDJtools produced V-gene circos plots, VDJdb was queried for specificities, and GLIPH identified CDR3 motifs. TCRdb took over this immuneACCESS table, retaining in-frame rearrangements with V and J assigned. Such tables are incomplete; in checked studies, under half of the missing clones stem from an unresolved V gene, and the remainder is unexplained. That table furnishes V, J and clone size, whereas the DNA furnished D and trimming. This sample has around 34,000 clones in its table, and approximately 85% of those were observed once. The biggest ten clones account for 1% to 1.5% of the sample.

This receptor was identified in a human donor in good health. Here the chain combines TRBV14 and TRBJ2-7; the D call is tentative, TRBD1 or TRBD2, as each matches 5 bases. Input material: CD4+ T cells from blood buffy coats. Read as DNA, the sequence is TGTGCCAGCAGCCAAGGGTTGGGGGTTAGGTACTTC. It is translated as CASSQGLGVRYF.